The clone carrying this TCR delta chain ranks as medium-sized. This specimen comes from a study of gamma-delta T cells after stem cell transplantation. The CDR3 is 14 amino acids. V was trimmed by 3 bases and J by 7 bases, leaving 17 bases between them. Germline values: CDR1 GEAIGNYY, CDR2 EKD. TCRdb re-called clones from the RT-PCR reads via CATT. The sample holds about 3,000 delta-chain clones, roughly 2.7% seen once. The genes are TRDV2 and TRDJ1; weak D call: TRDD3 (5 bases). What was sequenced was gamma-delta T cells. The clonotype comes from a human donor. It is not recorded whose cells these are; they may come from a transplant donor. The CDR3 DNA reads as TGTGCCTGTGACCGGCTGGGATCCAAGTGTAAACTCATCTTT. Translation: CACDRLGSKCKLIF.